This T cell receptor (beta chain) emerged from a study of shared T cell receptors in the human thymus. The germline V gene has CDR1 WSHSY and CDR2 SAAADI. The CDR3 runs 14 residues. Trimming took 6 bases from V and 0 from J, leaving 11 bases between them. TCRdb's copy holds only in-frame clones and misses some; the assay was immunoSEQ multiplex PCR. Of around 730,000 clones detected, approximately 83% appear once; the ten largest clones hold 0.008% to 0.011%. The sample was also reused in another study, on human thymus T cells.

The rearrangement links TRBV10-2 to TRBJ1-1; D is perhaps TRBD1 (5 bases). The specimen sequenced was thymocytes. This receptor was obtained from a girl in the first two years of life with a congenital heart defect. CDR3: CASRTDRLNTEAFF. CDR3 in DNA: TGCGCCAGCAGAACAGACAGACTGAACACTGAAGCTTTCTTT.